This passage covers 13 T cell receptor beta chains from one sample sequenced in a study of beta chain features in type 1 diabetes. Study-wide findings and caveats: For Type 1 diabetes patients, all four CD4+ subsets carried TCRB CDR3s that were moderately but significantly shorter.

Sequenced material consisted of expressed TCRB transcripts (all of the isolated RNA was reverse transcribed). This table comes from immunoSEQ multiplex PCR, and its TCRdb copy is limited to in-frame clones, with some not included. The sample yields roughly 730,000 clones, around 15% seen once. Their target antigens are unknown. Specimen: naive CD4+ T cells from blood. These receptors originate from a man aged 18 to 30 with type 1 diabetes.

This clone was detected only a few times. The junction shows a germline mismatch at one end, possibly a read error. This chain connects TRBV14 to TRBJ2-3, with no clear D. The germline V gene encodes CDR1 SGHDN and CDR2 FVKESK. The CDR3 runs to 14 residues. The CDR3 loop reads CASRQEKVRDTQYF. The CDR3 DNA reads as TGTGCCAGCAGACAAGAGAAAGTAAGGGATACGCAGTATTTT.

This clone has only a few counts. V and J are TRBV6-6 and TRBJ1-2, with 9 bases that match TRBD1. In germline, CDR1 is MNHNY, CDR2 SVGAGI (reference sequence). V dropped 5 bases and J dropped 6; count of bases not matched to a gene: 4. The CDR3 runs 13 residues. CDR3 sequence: CASSVGQGHGYTF. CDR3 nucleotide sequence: TGTGCCAGCAGTGTGGGACAGGGTCATGGCTACACCTTC.

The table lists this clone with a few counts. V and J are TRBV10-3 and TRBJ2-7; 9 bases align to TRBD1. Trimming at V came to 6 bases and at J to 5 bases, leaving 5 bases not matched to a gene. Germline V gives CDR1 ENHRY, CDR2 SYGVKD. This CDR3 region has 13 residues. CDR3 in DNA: TGTGCCATCAGGGGGACAGGGATTAACGAGCAGTACTTC. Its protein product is CAIRGTGINEQYF.

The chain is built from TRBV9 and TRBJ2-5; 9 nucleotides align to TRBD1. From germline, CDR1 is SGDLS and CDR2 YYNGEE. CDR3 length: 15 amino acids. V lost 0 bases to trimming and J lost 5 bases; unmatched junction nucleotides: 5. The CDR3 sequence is CASSVGGQGWETQYF. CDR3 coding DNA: TGTGCCAGCAGCGTAGGGGGACAGGGATGGGAGACCCAGTACTTC.

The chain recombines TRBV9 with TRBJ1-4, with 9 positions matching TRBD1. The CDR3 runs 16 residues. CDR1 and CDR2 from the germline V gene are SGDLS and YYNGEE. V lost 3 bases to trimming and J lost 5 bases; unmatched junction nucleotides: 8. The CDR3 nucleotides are TGTGCCAGCAGCGAGCAAGCCGGGACAGGGAATGAAAAACTGTTTTTT. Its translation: CASSEQAGTGNEKLFF.

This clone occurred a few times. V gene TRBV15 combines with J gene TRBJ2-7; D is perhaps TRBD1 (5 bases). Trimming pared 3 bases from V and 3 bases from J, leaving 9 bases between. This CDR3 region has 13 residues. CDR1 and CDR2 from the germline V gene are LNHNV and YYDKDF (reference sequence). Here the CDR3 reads CATSRADIYEQYF. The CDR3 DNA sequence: TGTGCCACCAGCAGGGCGGACATCTACGAGCAGTACTTC.

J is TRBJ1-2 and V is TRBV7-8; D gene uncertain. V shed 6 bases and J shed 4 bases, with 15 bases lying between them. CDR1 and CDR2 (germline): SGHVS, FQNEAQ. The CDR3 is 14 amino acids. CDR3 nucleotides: TGTGCCAGCAGTTCCCCGGCACTAGTCTATGGCTACACCTTC. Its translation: CASSSPALVYGYTF. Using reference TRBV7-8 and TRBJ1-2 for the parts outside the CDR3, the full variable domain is GAGVSQSPRYKVAKRGQDVALRCDPISGHVSLFWYQQALGQGPEFLTYFQNEAQLDKSGLPSDRFFAERPEGSVSTLKIQRTQQEDSAVYLCASSSPALVYGYTFGSGTRLTVV.

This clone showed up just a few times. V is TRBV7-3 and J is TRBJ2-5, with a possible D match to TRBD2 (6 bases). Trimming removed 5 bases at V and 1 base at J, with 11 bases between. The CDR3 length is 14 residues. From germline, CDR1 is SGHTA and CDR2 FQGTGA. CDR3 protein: CASSPGLRQETQYF. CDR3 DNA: TGTGCCAGCAGCCCCGGACTACGCCAAGAGACCCAGTACTTC.

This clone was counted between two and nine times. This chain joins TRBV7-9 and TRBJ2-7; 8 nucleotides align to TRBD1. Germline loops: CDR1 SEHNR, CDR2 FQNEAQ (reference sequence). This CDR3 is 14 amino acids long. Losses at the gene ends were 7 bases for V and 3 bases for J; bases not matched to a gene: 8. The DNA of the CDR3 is TGTGCCAGCACCTTTCCGGACAGGGTCTACGAGCAGTACTTC. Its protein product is CASTFPDRVYEQYF.

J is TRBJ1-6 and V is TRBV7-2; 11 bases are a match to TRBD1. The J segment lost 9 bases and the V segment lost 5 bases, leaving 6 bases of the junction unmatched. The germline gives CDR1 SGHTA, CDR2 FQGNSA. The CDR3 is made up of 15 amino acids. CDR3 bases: TGTGCCAGCAGCATGGGACAGGGGGACGGTTCACCCCTCCACTTT. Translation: CASSMGQGDGSPLHF.

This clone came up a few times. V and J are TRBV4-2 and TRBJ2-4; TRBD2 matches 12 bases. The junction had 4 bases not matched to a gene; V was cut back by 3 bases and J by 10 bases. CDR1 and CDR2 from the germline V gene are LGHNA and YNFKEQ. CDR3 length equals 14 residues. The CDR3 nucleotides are TGTGCCAGCAGCCACAATCTAGCGGGGGGGATTCAGTACTTC. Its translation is CASSHNLAGGIQYF.

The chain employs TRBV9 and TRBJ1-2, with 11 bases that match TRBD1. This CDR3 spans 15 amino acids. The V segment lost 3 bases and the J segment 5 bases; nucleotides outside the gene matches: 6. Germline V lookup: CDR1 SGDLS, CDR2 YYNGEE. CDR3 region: CASSEGQGEWYGYTF. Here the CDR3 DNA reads TGTGCCAGCAGCGAGGGACAGGGGGAATGGTATGGCTACACCTTC.

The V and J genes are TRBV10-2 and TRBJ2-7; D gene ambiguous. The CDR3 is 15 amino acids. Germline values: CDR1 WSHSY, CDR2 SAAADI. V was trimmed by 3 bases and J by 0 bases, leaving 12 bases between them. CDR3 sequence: CASSDHGPSSYEQYF. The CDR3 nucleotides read TGCGCCAGCAGTGACCACGGGCCCAGCTCCTACGAGCAGTACTTC.